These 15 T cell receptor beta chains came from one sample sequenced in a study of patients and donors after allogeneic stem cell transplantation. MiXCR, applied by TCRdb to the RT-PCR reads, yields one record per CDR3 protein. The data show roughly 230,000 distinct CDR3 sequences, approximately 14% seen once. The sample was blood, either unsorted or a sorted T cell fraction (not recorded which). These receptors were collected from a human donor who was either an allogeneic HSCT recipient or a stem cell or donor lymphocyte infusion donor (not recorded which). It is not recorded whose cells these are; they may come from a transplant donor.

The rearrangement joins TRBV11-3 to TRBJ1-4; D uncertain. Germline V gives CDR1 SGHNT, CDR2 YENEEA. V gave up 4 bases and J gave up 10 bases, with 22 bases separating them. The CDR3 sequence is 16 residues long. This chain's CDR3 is CASSSPGADLLGKLFF. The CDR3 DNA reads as TGTGCCAGCAGCTCCCCAGGCGCAGACCTACTCGGAAAACTGTTTTTT.

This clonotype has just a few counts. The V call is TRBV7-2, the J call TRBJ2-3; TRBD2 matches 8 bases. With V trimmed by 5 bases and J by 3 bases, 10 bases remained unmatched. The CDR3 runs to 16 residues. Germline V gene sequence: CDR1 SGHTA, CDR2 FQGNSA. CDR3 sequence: CASSALAGGQTDTQYF. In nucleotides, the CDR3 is TGTGCCAGCAGCGCCCTCGCGGGGGGTCAAACAGATACGCAGTATTTT.

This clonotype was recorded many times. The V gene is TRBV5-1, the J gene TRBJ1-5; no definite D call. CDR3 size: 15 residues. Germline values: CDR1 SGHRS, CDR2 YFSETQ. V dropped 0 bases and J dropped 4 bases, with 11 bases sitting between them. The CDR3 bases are TGCGCCAGCAGCTTGGACACGGATATAAATCAGCCCCAGCATTTT. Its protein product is CASSLDTDINQPQHF.

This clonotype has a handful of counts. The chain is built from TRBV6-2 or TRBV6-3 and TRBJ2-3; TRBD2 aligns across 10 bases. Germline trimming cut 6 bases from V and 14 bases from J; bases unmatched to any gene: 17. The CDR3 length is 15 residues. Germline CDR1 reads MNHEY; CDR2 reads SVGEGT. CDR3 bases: TGTGCCAGCAGCCGCCCGACAAGCGGGGGGGCCGTAGGGTATTTT. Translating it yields CASSRPTSGGAVGYF.

In DNA form, the CDR3 reads TGTGCCAGCAGTGGGTTGCGGGGGACAGATACGCAGTATTTT. Translating it yields CASSGLRGTDTQYF. The chain uses TRBV25-1 and TRBJ2-3, with 7 bases that match TRBD2. The V gene end was trimmed by 4 bases and the J gene end by 3 bases; junction bases not matched to a gene: 4. This CDR3 comprises 14 residues. The germline gives CDR1 MGHDK, CDR2 SYGVNS.

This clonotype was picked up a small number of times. In DNA form, the CDR3 reads TGTGCCTGGAGTATCGGGGAGAGGGAGACCCAGTACTTC. This translates into CAWSIGERETQYF. The chain uses TRBV30 and TRBJ2-5, with D tentatively TRBD2 (5 bases). The CDR3 is 13 residues long. The V gene lost 2 bases and the J gene lost 5 bases, with 12 bases spanning the gap. Per germline, CDR1 GTSNPN and CDR2 SVGIG (reference sequence).

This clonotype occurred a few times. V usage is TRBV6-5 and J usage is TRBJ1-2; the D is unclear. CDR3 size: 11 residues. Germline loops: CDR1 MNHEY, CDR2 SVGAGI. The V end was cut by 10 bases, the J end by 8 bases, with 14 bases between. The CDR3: CATQGLGGYTF. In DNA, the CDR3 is TGTGCCACCCAAGGGTTGGGCGGCTACACCTTC.

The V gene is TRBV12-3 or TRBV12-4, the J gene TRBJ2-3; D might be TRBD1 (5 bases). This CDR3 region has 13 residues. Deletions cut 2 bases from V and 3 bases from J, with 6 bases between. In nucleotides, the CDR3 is TGTGCCAGCAGTTTAAGGGGAACAGATACGCAGTATTTT. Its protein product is CASSLRGTDTQYF.

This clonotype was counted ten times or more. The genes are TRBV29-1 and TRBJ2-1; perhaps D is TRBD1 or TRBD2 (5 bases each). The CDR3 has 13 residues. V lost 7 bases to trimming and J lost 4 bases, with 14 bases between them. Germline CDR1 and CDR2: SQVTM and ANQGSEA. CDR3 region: CSAGTEVYNEQFF. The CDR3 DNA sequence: TGCAGCGCCGGGACCGAAGTTTACAATGAGCAGTTCTTC.

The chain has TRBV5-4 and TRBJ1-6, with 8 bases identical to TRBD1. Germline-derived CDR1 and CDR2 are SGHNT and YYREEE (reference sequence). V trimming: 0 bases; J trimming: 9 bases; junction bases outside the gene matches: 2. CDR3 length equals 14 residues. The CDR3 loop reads CASSLGTGTSPLHF. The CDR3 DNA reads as TGTGCCAGCAGCTTGGGGACAGGGACTTCACCCCTCCACTTT.

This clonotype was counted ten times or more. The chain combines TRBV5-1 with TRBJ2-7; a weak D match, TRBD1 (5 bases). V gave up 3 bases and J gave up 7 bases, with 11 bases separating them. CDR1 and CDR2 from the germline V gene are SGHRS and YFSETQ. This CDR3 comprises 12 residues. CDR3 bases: TGCGCCAGCAGCTCAGGGTTTGGAGAGCAGTACTTC. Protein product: CASSSGFGEQYF. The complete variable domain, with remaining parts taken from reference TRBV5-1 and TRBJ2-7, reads KAGVTQTPRYLIKTRGQQVTLSCSPISGHRSVSWYQQTPGQGLQFLFEYFSETQRNKGNFPGRFSGRQFSNSRSEMNVSTLELGDSALYLCASSSGFGEQYFGPGTRLTVT.

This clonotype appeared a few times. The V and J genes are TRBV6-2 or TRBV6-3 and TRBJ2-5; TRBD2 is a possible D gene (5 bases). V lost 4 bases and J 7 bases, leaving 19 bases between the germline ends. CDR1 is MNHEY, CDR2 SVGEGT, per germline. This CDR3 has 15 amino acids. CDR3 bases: TGTGCCAGCAGTTCAAACCGGGATCTGGTAGGGACCCAGTACTTC. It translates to CASSSNRDLVGTQYF.

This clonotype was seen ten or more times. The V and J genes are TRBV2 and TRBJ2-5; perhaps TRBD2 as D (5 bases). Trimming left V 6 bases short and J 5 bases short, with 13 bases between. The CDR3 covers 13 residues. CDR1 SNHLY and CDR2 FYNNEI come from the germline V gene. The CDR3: CASSIGLRETQYF. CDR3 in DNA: TGTGCCAGCAGCATCGGACTGCGGGAGACCCAGTACTTC.

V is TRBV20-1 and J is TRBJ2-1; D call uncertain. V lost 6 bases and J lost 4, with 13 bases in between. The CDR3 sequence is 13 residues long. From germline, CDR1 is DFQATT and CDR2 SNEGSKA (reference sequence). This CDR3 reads CSAPAPLYNEQFF. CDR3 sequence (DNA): TGCAGTGCCCCGGCCCCGCTGTACAATGAGCAGTTCTTC.

CDR3 nucleotide sequence: TGCAGTGCCACGAGACAGGCGAACACTGAAGCTTTCTTT. It codes for CSATRQANTEAFF. V usage is TRBV20-1 and J usage is TRBJ1-1; weak D call: TRBD1 (6 bases). This CDR3 comprises 13 residues. The V gene's germline CDR1 is DFQATT and CDR2 SNEGSKA (reference sequence). Trimming left V 6 bases short and J 1 base short, with 12 bases between.